This TCR beta chain was found in a study of blood T cell repertoires in COVID-19. Study-level information: The United States, Italy and Spain provided the acute and convalescent COVID-19 samples.

TCRdb keeps only in-frame clones here, not all; method: immunoSEQ multiplex PCR. The sample shows under 350,000 clones, around nine tenths of them seen only once. Two negative PCRs, clearance, or symptom resolution had been documented for recovered Cohort 3 donors. Sequenced sample: PBMCs or T cells enriched from blood (not recorded which). The TCR sequence derives from a woman between 40 and 55 years old who had recovered from COVID-19.

The CDR3 is CASSQDPSRQNYNSPLHF. CDR3 sequence (DNA): TGTGCCAGCAGCCAAGATCCCTCACGACAGAACTATAATTCACCCCTCCACTTT. This chain connects TRBV4-2 to TRBJ1-6, with D possibly being TRBD1 (5 bases). With 0 bases removed from V and 3 bases from J, the gap between germline ends came to 15 bases. The CDR3 consists of 18 residues. Germline V CDR1 and CDR2: LGHNA, YNFKEQ.